The 22 T cell receptor beta chains reported below all come from one sample, sequenced in a study of blood T cell repertoires in COVID-19. Only in-frame clones appear in the TCRdb table, and some are missing; sequencing was by immunoSEQ multiplex PCR. This sample yields around 110,000 clones, of which about four fifths are seen a single time; 11% to 15% belongs to the top ten. Sequenced input: peripheral blood. Every receptor here comes from a woman between 55 and 75 years old with acute or convalescent COVID-19.

The chain recombines TRBV12-3 or TRBV12-4 with TRBJ2-1, with D possibly matching TRBD2 (5 bases). V lost 3 bases and J lost 7, with 7 bases in between. This CDR3 contains 12 residues. CDR3 nucleotide sequence: TGTGCCAGCAGTTTTCGCGGGAATGAGCAGTTCTTC. It is translated as CASSFRGNEQFF.

The rearrangement links TRBV18 to TRBJ1-6, with 7 bases lining up with TRBD1. Unmatched junction bases numbered 8, after V lost 4 bases and J lost 8 bases. Germline-derived CDR1 and CDR2 are KGHSH and LQKENI. This CDR3 has 15 residues. The CDR3 loop is CASSQGTAGHSPLHF. The DNA for the CDR3 is TGTGCCAGCTCACAAGGGACAGCCGGACATTCACCCCTCCACTTT.

This clone was found once. The chain couples TRBV2 to TRBJ2-6; D not resolved. The CDR3 has 18 residues. Germline CDR1 reads SNHLY; CDR2 reads FYNNEI. V lost 5 bases and J 4 bases, leaving 21 bases between the germline ends. The CDR3 sequence is CASSQTRYRYKGANVLTF. The DNA of the CDR3 is TGTGCCAGCAGTCAGACACGTTACCGATACAAAGGGGCCAACGTCCTGACTTTC.

Of note for this clone: Other DNA sequences from this sample encode an identical CDR3 as well. The CDR3 protein is CASSLQGGQPQHF. DNA of the CDR3: TGTGCCAGCAGTTTACAGGGAGGTCAGCCCCAGCATTTT. V and J are TRBV12-3 or TRBV12-4 and TRBJ1-5, with D tentatively TRBD1 (5 bases). The V end lost 2 bases, the J end lost 6 bases, and 8 bases lay between the germline ends. The CDR3 loop spans 13 amino acids.

The V call is TRBV5-1, the J call TRBJ2-2, with D uncertain. The CDR3 length is 15 residues. Germline-derived CDR1 and CDR2 are SGHRS and YFSETQ. V lost 0 bases and J 3 bases, leaving 9 bases between the germline ends. CDR3 bases: TGCGCCAGCAGCTTGGTAACAGCCGACACCGGGGAGCTGTTTTTT. Translation: CASSLVTADTGELFF.

This chain connects TRBV28 to TRBJ2-7; the match to TRBD2 covers 7 bases. The ends lost 5 bases at V and 0 bases at J; junction bases unmatched: 7. CDR1 and CDR2 (germline): MDHEN, SYDVKM. This CDR3 spans 15 amino acids. CDR3 coding DNA: TGTGCCAGCAGTGTGGGGGGGAGAAGCTCCTACGAGCAGTACTTC. This codes for CASSVGGRSSYEQYF.

The chain couples TRBV5-5 to TRBJ2-6; 8 nucleotides line up with TRBD1. The CDR3 is made up of 18 amino acids. In germline, CDR1 is SGHKS, CDR2 YYEKEE (reference sequence). V lost 4 bases and J lost 0; bases outside the gene matches: 9. CDR3 nucleotides: TGTGCCAGCAGCCATTATACAGGGGGGAGCTCTGGGGCCAACGTCCTGACTTTC. This encodes CASSHYTGGSSGANVLTF.

The V gene is TRBV3-1 (or the pseudogene TRBV3-2), the J gene TRBJ1-1; the D is unclear. Between the trimmed V and J ends, which lost 0 bases and 7 bases, there was a span of 6 bases. The CDR3 totals 12 residues. Germline CDR1 LGHDT, CDR2 YNNKEL (reference sequence). CDR3 loop: CASSQDEGEAFF. The CDR3, as DNA: TGTGCCAGCAGCCAAGATGAGGGTGAAGCTTTCTTT.

This CDR3 reads CASSKENSRRDRSTGELFF. The DNA of the CDR3 is TGTGCCAGCAGCAAAGAGAATAGCAGGAGAGACAGAAGTACCGGGGAGCTGTTTTTT. The chain employs TRBV21-1 and TRBJ2-2; the table assigns TRBD1, which was not confirmed against the DNA. TRBV21-1 is a documented pseudogene. The CDR3 loop spans 19 amino acids.

With respect to this clone: Other nucleotide sequences from this sample produce the same CDR3. This chain uses TRBV19 with TRBJ2-1, with TRBD2 identical over 8 bases. This CDR3 contains 15 residues. In germline, CDR1 is LNHDA, CDR2 SQIVND (reference sequence). V shed 6 bases, J shed 0 bases, and the junction held 4 bases outside the gene matches. CDR3 region: CASSRTSGSYNEQFF. The CDR3 coding sequence is TGTGCCAGTAGCCGCACTAGCGGCTCCTACAATGAGCAGTTCTTC.

V is TRBV19 and J is TRBJ2-3, with 10 bases fitting TRBD2. Germline CDR1 and CDR2: LNHDA and SQIVND (reference sequence). V was pared by 5 bases and J by 4 bases, with 9 bases of the junction left unmatched. This CDR3 contains 16 residues. CDR3: CASSGGLAAFPDTQYF. The CDR3 DNA follows: TGTGCCAGTAGTGGAGGACTAGCGGCGTTCCCAGATACGCAGTATTTT.

V is TRBV5-1 and J is TRBJ1-2, with D perhaps TRBD1 (5 bases). Germline V gene lookup returns CDR1 SGHRS and CDR2 YFSETQ. Trimming took off 0 bases at V and 8 bases at J, with 11 bases between the two ends. This CDR3 contains 13 residues. The CDR3 region has the DNA TGCGCCAGCAGCTTGGTGACAGAGGACGGCTACACCTTC. Amino acids: CASSLVTEDGYTF.

V gene TRBV3-1 (or the pseudogene TRBV3-2) combines with J gene TRBJ1-5; 12 bases match TRBD1. V shed 4 bases, J shed 3 bases, and the junction held 4 bases outside the gene matches. The CDR3 runs 16 residues. Per germline, CDR1 LGHDT and CDR2 YNNKEL (reference sequence). CDR3 bases: TGTGCCAGCAGCCCCGGGACAGGGGGCCCCAATCAGCCCCAGCATTTT. Protein: CASSPGTGGPNQPQHF.

J is TRBJ1-2 and V is TRBV9; possibly TRBD1 for D (5 bases). Trimming left V 0 bases short and J 7 bases short, with 25 bases between. Germline CDR1 reads SGDLS; CDR2 reads YYNGEE. The CDR3 covers 18 residues. CDR3: CASSVEGRVDTASLGYTF. Written as DNA, the CDR3 is TGTGCCAGCAGCGTAGAGGGCAGGGTGGATACGGCGTCGCTTGGCTACACCTTC.

CDR3 nucleotide sequence: TGTGCCAGTAGTAAAACCGGGACTAGCGGGTCCTACGAGCAGTACTTC. Translation: CASSKTGTSGSYEQYF. The chain carries TRBV19 and TRBJ2-7; 12 bases are a match to TRBD2. Germline assignment: CDR1 LNHDA and CDR2 SQIVND (reference sequence). The CDR3 is 16 residues long. V lost 4 bases, J lost 1 base, and 5 bases stayed unmatched.

V is TRBV7-2 and J is TRBJ2-1; 8 bases are a match to TRBD2. The CDR3 is 16 residues long. Germline V lookup: CDR1 SGHTA, CDR2 FQGNSA. V lost 5 bases, J lost 1 base, and 7 bases stayed unmatched. The DNA for the CDR3 is TGTGCCAGCAGCACCCGGGGGGGCCTGTCCTACAATGAGCAGTTCTTC. This codes for CASSTRGGLSYNEQFF.

This chain uses TRBV7-9 with TRBJ1-3; no firm D call. V shed 2 bases and J shed 3 bases, with 11 bases lying between them. The CDR3 has 15 amino acids. Looked up from germline, CDR1 is SEHNR and CDR2 is FQNEAQ (reference sequence). CDR3 nucleotides: TGTGCCAGCAGCTTAACTAACACGGTTGGAAACACCATATATTTT. Its protein is CASSLTNTVGNTIYF.

The chain recombines TRBV27 with TRBJ2-3; the D is unclear. CDR3 size: 15 residues. The germline V gene encodes CDR1 MNHEY and CDR2 SMNVEV (reference sequence). V lost 2 bases to trimming and J lost 0 bases, with 9 bases between them. CDR3 in amino acids: CASSLHYRSTDTQYF. CDR3 sequence (DNA): TGTGCCAGCAGTTTACATTATAGAAGCACAGATACGCAGTATTTT.

CDR3: CAITTGLAEYEQFF. DNA for the CDR3: TGTGCCATTACAACGGGACTAGCGGAATACGAGCAGTTCTTC. The rearrangement joins TRBV10-3 to TRBJ2-1; 11 bases match TRBD2. V lost 9 bases to trimming and J lost 10 bases; unmatched junction nucleotides: 11. Germline V gene data show CDR1 as ENHRY and CDR2 as SYGVKD. The CDR3 has 14 amino acids.

This clone was picked up a small number of times. The V call is TRBV6-5, the J call TRBJ2-2; D remains unclear. CDR1 is MNHEY and CDR2 is SVGAGI in the germline V gene. Trimming left V 11 bases short and J 3 bases short, with 10 bases between. The CDR3 is made up of 12 amino acids. The CDR3 loop reads CAVTGDTGELFF. The DNA of the CDR3 is TGTGCCGTTACCGGAGACACCGGGGAGCTGTTTTTT.

The sample holds a few counts of this clone. V usage is TRBV28 and J usage is TRBJ2-7, with 10 bases fitting TRBD1. The CDR3 runs to 17 residues. V was clipped by 5 bases and J by 3 bases; unmatched bases: 13. CDR1 and CDR2 from the germline V gene are MDHEN and SYDVKM. The CDR3 sequence: CASSAIRPGTGVYEQYF. Written as DNA, the CDR3 is TGTGCCAGCAGTGCAATACGTCCCGGGACAGGGGTCTACGAGCAGTACTTC.

The V call is TRBV19, the J call TRBJ1-1; 11 positions agree with TRBD1. V lost 7 bases to trimming and J lost 4 bases; unmatched junction nucleotides: 5. The CDR3 consists of 14 residues. Germline V lookup: CDR1 LNHDA, CDR2 SQIVND (reference sequence). In DNA form, the CDR3 reads TGTGCCAGTATCATGGGACAGGGGGGCACTGAAGCTTTCTTT. This translates into CASIMGQGGTEAFF.